This TCR beta chain emerged from a study of post-analysis software for immune sequencing data. cDNA libraries for TCR beta contained unique molecular identifiers. About 500,000 cDNA molecules came from 1 to 10 million T cells. From the PCR reads, TCRdb called clonotypes with MiXCR, one entry per CDR3 protein. The profile shows about 770,000 distinct CDR3 sequences, roughly 46% of them singletons. This clonotype has a handful of counts. Its antigen remains unidentified. Study-level findings and limits: Patients carried roughly 5 TRBV segments more frequently than controls did, and TRBV5-6, TRBV5-1 and TRBV20-1 were among them. Diversity measured as normalized Chao1 was significantly lower in multiple sclerosis patients than in controls.

Per the germline V gene, CDR1 is SQVTM and CDR2 is ANQGSEA. The CDR3 contains 12 residues. V gave up 4 bases and J gave up 4 bases, with 11 bases separating them. This sequence originates from a girl between 5 and 17 years old with multiple sclerosis. The specimen sequenced was blood. The chain is built from TRBV29-1 and TRBJ2-7; perhaps TRBD1 as D (7 bases). The CDR3 nucleotides read TGCAGCGTTGGGTCAGGGGGGTACGAGCAGTACTTC. Its translation is CSVGSGGYEQYF.